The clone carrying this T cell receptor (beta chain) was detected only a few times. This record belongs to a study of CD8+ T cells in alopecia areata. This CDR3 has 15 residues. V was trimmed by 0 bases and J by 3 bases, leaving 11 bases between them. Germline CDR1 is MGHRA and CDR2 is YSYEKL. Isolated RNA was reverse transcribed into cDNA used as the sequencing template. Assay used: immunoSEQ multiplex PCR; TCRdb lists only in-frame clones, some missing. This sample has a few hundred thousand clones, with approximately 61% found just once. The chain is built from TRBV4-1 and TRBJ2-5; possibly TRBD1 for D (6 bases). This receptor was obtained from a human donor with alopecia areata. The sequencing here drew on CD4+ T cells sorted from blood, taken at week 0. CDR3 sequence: CASSQDWTEKETQYF. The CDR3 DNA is TGCGCCAGCAGCCAAGATTGGACAGAAAAAGAGACCCAGTACTTC.